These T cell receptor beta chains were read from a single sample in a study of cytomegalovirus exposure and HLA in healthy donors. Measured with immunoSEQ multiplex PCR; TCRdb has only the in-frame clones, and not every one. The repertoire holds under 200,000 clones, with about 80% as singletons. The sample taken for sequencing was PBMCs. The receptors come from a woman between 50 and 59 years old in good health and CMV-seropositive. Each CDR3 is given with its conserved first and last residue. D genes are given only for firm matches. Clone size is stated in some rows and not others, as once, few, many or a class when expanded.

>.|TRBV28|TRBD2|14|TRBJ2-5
CASTMGGLEETQYF
TGTGCCAGCACCATGGGAGGGCTCGAAGAGACCCAGTACTTC
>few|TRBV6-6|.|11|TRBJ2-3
CASSLTDTQYF
TGTGCCAGCAGTCTCACAGATACGCAGTATTTT
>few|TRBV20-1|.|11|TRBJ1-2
CSARLSGGYTF
TGCAGTGCTAGGCTCAGTGGCGGCTACACCTTC
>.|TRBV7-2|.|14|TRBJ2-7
CASSVGRAEYEQYF
TGTGCCAGCAGCGTAGGGCGGGCGGAATACGAGCAGTACTTC
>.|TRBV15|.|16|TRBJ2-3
CATSRGGSSFTDTQYF
TGTGCCACCAGCAGAGGAGGGTCCAGCTTCACAGATACGCAGTATTTT
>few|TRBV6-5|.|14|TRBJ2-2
CASSYTGFGGELFF
TGTGCCAGCAGTTACACGGGATTCGGCGGGGAGCTGTTTTTT
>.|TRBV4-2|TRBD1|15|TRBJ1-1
CASSPRQGGGPEAFF
TGTGCCAGCAGCCCTAGACAGGGTGGAGGACCTGAAGCTTTCTTT
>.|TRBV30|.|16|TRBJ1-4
CAWRDATGLTNEKLFF
TGTGCCTGGAGGGACGCTACAGGTCTTACCAATGAAAAACTGTTTTTT
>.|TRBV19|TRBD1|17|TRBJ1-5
CASSTTGGKLINQPQHF
TGTGCCAGTAGTACGACAGGGGGAAAGCTTATCAATCAGCCCCAGCATTTT
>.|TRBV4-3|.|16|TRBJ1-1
CASSQGTQGRNTEAFF
TGCGCCAGCAGCCAAGGGACCCAGGGGAGGAACACTGAAGCTTTCTTT
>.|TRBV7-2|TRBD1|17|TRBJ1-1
CASSFGLFDRAFTEAFF
TGTGCCAGCAGCTTCGGTCTTTTCGACAGGGCTTTCACTGAAGCTTTCTTT
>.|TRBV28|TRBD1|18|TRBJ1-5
CASSLTRTGDLRNQPQHF
TGTGCCAGCAGTTTAACCCGGACAGGGGACCTCCGCAATCAGCCCCAGCATTTT
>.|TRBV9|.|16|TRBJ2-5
CASSVAPNRAKETQYF
TGTGCCAGCAGCGTAGCCCCTAACAGGGCCAAAGAGACCCAGTACTTC
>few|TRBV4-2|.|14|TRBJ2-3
CASSQDRAVRAQYF
TGTGCCAGCAGCCAAGATAGGGCCGTGAGGGCGCAGTATTTT
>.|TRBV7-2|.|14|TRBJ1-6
CASSLEHGFSPLHF
TGTGCCAGCAGCTTAGAACATGGCTTTTCACCCCTCCACTTT
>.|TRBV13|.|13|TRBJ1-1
CASTSGGRTEAFF
TGTGCCAGCACCTCCGGGGGTCGCACTGAAGCTTTCTTT
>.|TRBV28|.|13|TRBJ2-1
CATLQGSYNEQFF
TGTGCCACCCTACAGGGCTCCTACAATGAGCAGTTCTTC
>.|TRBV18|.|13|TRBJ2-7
CASSLEQGYEQYF
TGTGCCAGCTCACTGGAACAGGGCTACGAGCAGTACTTC
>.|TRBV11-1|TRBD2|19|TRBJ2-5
CASSSPPWASGGAWETQYF
TGTGCCAGCAGCTCCCCGCCCTGGGCTAGCGGGGGGGCCTGGGAGACCCAGTACTTC
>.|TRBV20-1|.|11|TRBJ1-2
CSATTGLGYTF
TGCAGTGCCACTACCGGCCTCGGCTACACCTTC
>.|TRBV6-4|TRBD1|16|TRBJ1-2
CASSPDRGLTNYGYTF
TGTGCCAGCAGCCCGGACAGGGGATTAACTAACTATGGCTACACCTTC
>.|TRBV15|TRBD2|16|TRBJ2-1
CATSSGRALGYNEQFF
TGTGCCACCAGTAGCGGGAGGGCATTAGGCTACAATGAGCAGTTCTTC
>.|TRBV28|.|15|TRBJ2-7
CASTYTDRIGYEQYF
TGTGCCAGCACCTACACCGACAGGATCGGCTACGAGCAGTACTTC
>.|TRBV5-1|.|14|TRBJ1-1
CASSLGGGTDEAFF
TGCGCCAGCAGCTTGGGAGGAGGGACCGATGAAGCTTTCTTT
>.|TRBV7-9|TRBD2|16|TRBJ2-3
CASSLGSGGYTDTQYF
TGTGCCAGCAGCTTAGGTAGCGGGGGATACACAGATACGCAGTATTTT
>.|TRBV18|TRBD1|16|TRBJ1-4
CASSPSGTGWGEKLFF
TGTGCCAGCTCACCATCCGGGACAGGGTGGGGAGAAAAACTGTTTTTT
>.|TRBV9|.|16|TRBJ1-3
CASSVEGGRSGNTIYF
TGTGCCAGCAGCGTCGAGGGCGGACGCTCTGGAAACACCATATATTTT
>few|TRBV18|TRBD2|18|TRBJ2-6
CASSDFSGRASGANVLTF
TGTGCCAGCTCGGACTTTAGCGGGAGGGCCTCTGGGGCCAACGTCCTGACTTTC
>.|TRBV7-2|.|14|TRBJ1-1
CASSLQYGSTEAFF
TGTGCCAGCAGCTTACAGTATGGGAGCACTGAAGCTTTCTTT
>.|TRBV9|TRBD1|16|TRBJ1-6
CASSAGQGAYNSPLHF
TGTGCCAGCAGCGCAGGACAGGGGGCTTATAATTCACCCCTCCACTTT
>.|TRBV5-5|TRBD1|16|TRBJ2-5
CASSPGTAMYQETQYF
TGTGCCAGCAGCCCTGGGACAGCCATGTACCAAGAGACCCAGTACTTC
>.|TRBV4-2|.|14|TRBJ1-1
CASRGGRELPQAFF
TGTGCCAGCAGAGGGGGGAGGGAACTCCCGCAAGCTTTCTTT
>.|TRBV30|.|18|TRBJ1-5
CAWSPARAGIASNQPQHF
TGTGCCTGGAGTCCGGCCAGGGCTGGAATAGCTAGCAATCAGCCCCAGCATTTT
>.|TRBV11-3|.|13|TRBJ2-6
CASSSGGANVLTF
TGTGCCAGCAGCTCAGGTGGGGCCAACGTCCTGACTTTC
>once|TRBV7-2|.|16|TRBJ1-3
CASSTMTLGSGNTIYF
TGTGCCAGCAGCACCATGACACTGGGCTCTGGAAACACCATATATTTT
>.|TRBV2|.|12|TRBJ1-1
CASSGQKTEAFF
TGTGCCAGCAGTGGACAGAAGACTGAAGCTTTCTTT
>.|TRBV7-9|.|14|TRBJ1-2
CASSPIRNNYGYTF
TGTGCCAGCAGTCCAATCAGGAATAACTATGGCTACACCTTC
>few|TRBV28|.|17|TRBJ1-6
CACLPPQGPSTNSPLHF
TGTGCCTGCCTTCCCCCTCAGGGGCCCAGCACAAATTCACCCCTCCACTTT
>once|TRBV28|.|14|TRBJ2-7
CASSLAGTTYEQYF
TGTGCCAGCAGTTTAGCGGGTACAACCTACGAGCAGTACTTC
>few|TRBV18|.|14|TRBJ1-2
CASSLTIAGGGYTF
TGTGCCAGCTCACTGACGATAGCCGGAGGGGGCTACACCTTC
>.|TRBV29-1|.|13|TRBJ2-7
CSVVGGATYEQYF
TGCAGCGTTGTGGGGGGGGCCACCTACGAGCAGTACTTC
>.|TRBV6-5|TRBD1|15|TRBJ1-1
CASRPLTTGGTEAFF
TGTGCCAGCAGACCTTTGACGACAGGGGGGACTGAAGCTTTCTTT
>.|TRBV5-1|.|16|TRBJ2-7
CASSSYPERGDSEQYF
TGCGCCAGCAGCTCCTACCCAGAGAGAGGAGACAGCGAGCAGTACTTC
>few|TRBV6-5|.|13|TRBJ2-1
CASSYSTYNEQFF
TGTGCCAGCAGTTACAGCACCTACAATGAGCAGTTCTTC
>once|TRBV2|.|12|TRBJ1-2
CASSDGQFLYTF
TGTGCCAGCAGCGACGGACAGTTTCTCTACACCTTC
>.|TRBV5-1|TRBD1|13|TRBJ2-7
CASNGQGANEQYF
TGCGCCAGCAACGGGCAGGGGGCCAACGAGCAGTACTTC
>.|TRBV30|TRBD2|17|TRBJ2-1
CAWSVLSSGTSYNEQFF
TGTGCCTGGAGTGTACTATCCAGCGGGACCTCCTACAATGAGCAGTTCTTC
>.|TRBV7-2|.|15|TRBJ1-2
CASSLEIQGTFGYTF
TGTGCCAGCAGCTTAGAGATACAGGGTACGTTTGGCTACACCTTC
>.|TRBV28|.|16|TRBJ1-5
CASSPPIPGENQPQHF
TGTGCCAGCAGTCCTCCGATACCAGGGGAAAATCAGCCCCAGCATTTT
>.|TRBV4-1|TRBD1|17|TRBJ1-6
CASSLAPLTGANLALHF
TGCGCCAGCAGCCTAGCCCCGTTGACAGGGGCCAACTTGGCCCTCCACTTT
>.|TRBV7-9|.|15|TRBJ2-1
CASTQVAPLDNEQFF
TGTGCCAGCACCCAGGTGGCGCCTTTGGACAATGAGCAGTTCTTC
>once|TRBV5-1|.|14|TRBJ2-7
CASSRTEISYEQYF
TGCGCCAGCAGTCGGACAGAGATTAGCTACGAGCAGTACTTC
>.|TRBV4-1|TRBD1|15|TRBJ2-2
CASTTGTGVTGELFF
TGCGCCAGCACTACCGGGACAGGGGTCACCGGGGAGCTGTTTTTT
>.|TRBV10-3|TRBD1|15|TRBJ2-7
CAISVTGTGHYEQYF
TGTGCCATCAGTGTTACCGGGACAGGGCACTACGAGCAGTACTTC
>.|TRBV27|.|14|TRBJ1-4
CASREHTQREKLFF
TGTGCCAGCAGAGAACACACGCAACGCGAAAAACTGTTTTTT